The subject of this entry is one T cell receptor (beta chain). Its antigen is not known. The sample comes from a study of T cell repertoires in cytomegalovirus infection. Study-level background: CMV infection together with matching HLA type was indicated by public TCR beta signatures. General observations from the study: CMV-specific HLA-C-restricted TCR beta clonotypes dominated the ex vivo response.

The CDR3 is 13 residues long. The V end lost 5 bases, the J end lost 3 bases, and 11 bases lay between the germline ends. Germline-derived CDR1 and CDR2 are DFQATT and SNEGSKA (reference sequence). MiXCR, applied by TCRdb to the reads, yields one record per CDR3 protein. The sample lists approximately 500,000 distinct CDR3 sequences; about 11% were seen once. The clonotype was recovered from a human donor in good health (CMV status not recorded). Some clones in this sample may be carry-over from other donors' samples. The chain joins TRBV20-1 to TRBJ2-1, with D tentatively TRBD2 (6 bases). The sequenced sample was PBMCs. In DNA form, the CDR3 reads TGCAGTGCTCGACGGGACTTCTACAATGAGCAGTTCTTC. It yields the protein CSARRDFYNEQFF.